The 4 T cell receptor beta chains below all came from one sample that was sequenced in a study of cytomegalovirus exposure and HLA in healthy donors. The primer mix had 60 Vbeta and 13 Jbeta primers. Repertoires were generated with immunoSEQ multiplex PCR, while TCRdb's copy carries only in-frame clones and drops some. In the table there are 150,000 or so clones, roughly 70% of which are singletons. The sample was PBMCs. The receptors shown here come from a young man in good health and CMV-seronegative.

DNA of the CDR3: TGTGCCAGCAGCCAAGAGGCGGGCTACGAGCAGTACTTC. This sequence encodes CASSQEAGYEQYF. The rearrangement joins TRBV4-2 to TRBJ2-7; possibly TRBD2 for D (5 bases). Trimming took off 0 bases at V and 3 bases at J, with 6 bases between the two ends. The CDR3 sequence is 13 residues long. From germline, CDR1 is LGHNA and CDR2 YNFKEQ.

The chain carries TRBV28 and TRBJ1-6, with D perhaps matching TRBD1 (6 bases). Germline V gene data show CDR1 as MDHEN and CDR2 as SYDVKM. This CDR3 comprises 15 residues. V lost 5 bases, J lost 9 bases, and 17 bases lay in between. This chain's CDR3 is CASSMARGAGSPLHF. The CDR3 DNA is TGTGCCAGCAGTATGGCGCGGGGGGCAGGTTCACCCCTCCACTTT.

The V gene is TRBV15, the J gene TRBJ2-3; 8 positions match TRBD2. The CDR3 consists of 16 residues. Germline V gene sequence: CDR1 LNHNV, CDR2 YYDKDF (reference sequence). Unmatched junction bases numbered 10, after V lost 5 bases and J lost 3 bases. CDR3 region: CATSDRGGARTDTQYF. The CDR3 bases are TGTGCCACCAGCGATCGGGGGGGGGCGCGGACAGATACGCAGTATTTT.

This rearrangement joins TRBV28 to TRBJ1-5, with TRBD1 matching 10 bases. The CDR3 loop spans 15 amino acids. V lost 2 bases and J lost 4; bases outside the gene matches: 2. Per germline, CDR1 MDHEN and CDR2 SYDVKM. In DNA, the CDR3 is TGTGCCAGCAGTTTACGGGACAGGGGAAATCAGCCCCAGCATTTT. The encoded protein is CASSLRDRGNQPQHF.